This paragraph reports one T cell receptor beta chain. The CDR3 extends over 14 amino acids. Germline CDR1 and CDR2: WSHSY and SAAADI. V shed 3 bases and J shed 6 bases, with 15 bases lying between them. The data were taken from a study of blood T cell repertoires in COVID-19. TCRdb's table, derived via immunoSEQ multiplex PCR, lists solely in-frame clones and lacks some. Among about 98,000 clones, around 73% were seen once, and the ten largest hold approximately 9.9%. The sequence was collected from a man aged 55 to 69 with active or convalescent COVID-19. V gene TRBV10-2 combines with J gene TRBJ2-7; D remains unclear. Sequencing was done on a sample of peripheral blood. In DNA, the CDR3 is TGCGCCAGCAGTGAAACGCATCCTTCGGGCGAGCAGTACGTC. Translating it yields CASSETHPSGEQYV.